Below are 13 T cell receptor beta chains sequenced from a single sample in a study of T-cell memory formation after mild COVID-19. MiXCR, run by TCRdb on the 5' RACE reads, gives a single entry per CDR3 protein. The data hold around 65,000 distinct CDR3 sequences, with 9% to 9.5% observed a single time. The material sequenced was PBMCs or a T cell subset sorted from them (not recorded which). The origin of the receptors is a man between 18 and 29 years old who had mild COVID-19 (a few samples of this study predate the infection). Cell type and time point are not known.

This clonotype showed up many times. The J gene is TRBJ2-1, the V gene TRBV6-5; maybe TRBD2 (6 bases). The CDR3 has 13 amino acids. The V end was cut by 7 bases, the J end by 6 bases, with 13 bases between. Germline assignment: CDR1 MNHEY and CDR2 SVGAGI. The CDR3 spells CASISTSSNEQFF. The CDR3 DNA reads as TGTGCCAGCATTAGCACTAGCTCCAATGAGCAGTTCTTC.

This rearrangement joins TRBV5-1 to TRBJ2-1; 10 bases align to TRBD2. Germline CDR1 reads SGHRS; CDR2 reads YFSETQ. This CDR3 comprises 15 residues. With V trimmed by 2 bases and J by 5 bases, 4 bases remained unmatched. Here the CDR3 reads CASSLFLAGDNEQFF. CDR3 coding DNA: TGCGCCAGCAGCTTATTCCTAGCGGGGGACAATGAGCAGTTCTTC.

This clonotype was observed once. This chain joins TRBV7-9 and TRBJ1-6; no clear D gene. The V gene's germline CDR1 is SEHNR and CDR2 FQNEAQ (reference sequence). CDR3 size: 14 residues. Trimming removed 5 bases from V and 10 bases from J, with 15 bases in between. CDR3 sequence (DNA): TGTGCCAGCAGCCCACGGGGAGGGCTATCACCCCTCCACTTT. Translation gives CASSPRGGLSPLHF.

The CDR3 is CASSSRGPSTDTQYF. DNA of the CDR3: TGTGCCAGCAGCTCGCGGGGGCCTAGCACAGATACGCAGTATTTT. This chain uses TRBV11-2 with TRBJ2-3, with D possibly being TRBD2 (7 bases). CDR3 length equals 15 residues. CDR1 is SGHAT, CDR2 FQNNGV, per germline. Trimming left V 4 bases short and J 0 bases short, with 11 bases between.

V usage is TRBV6-5 and J usage is TRBJ2-1; TRBD2 matches 8 bases. This CDR3 contains 16 residues. From germline, CDR1 is MNHEY and CDR2 SVGAGI. With V trimmed by 6 bases and J by 0 bases, 7 bases remained unmatched. The CDR3 region has the DNA TGTGCCAGCAGGCGCAGCGGGAGCAGCTCCTACAATGAGCAGTTCTTC. Its translation is CASRRSGSSSYNEQFF.

DNA of the CDR3: TGTGCCAGCAGTTTACTTGGGGTAAATTCACCCCTCCACTTT. Its protein is CASSLLGVNSPLHF. The V call is TRBV12-3 or TRBV12-4, the J call TRBJ1-6; no clear D. V lost 2 bases and J lost 7, with 9 bases in between. The CDR3 sequence is 14 residues long.

This clonotype has a handful of counts. The chain couples TRBV5-1 to TRBJ1-1; D gene unclear. The CDR3 spans 14 residues. Trimming took 0 bases from V and 1 from J, leaving 7 bases between them. CDR1 and CDR2 from the germline V gene are SGHRS and YFSETQ. This chain's CDR3 is CASSLAVGNTEAFF. CDR3 coding DNA: TGCGCCAGCAGCTTGGCCGTGGGGAACACTGAAGCTTTCTTT. Using reference TRBV5-1 and TRBJ1-1 for the parts outside the CDR3, the full variable domain is KAGVTQTPRYLIKTRGQQVTLSCSPISGHRSVSWYQQTPGQGLQFLFEYFSETQRNKGNFPGRFSGRQFSNSRSEMNVSTLELGDSALYLCASSLAVGNTEAFFGQGTRLTVV.

This chain uses TRBV7-2 with TRBJ2-3; the match to TRBD1 covers 9 bases. The CDR3 is 15 residues long. The J segment lost 4 bases and the V segment lost 5 bases, leaving 7 bases of the junction unmatched. Germline CDR1 reads SGHTA; CDR2 reads FQGNSA. The CDR3 spells CASSRSGTGPDTQYF. The CDR3 bases are TGTGCCAGCAGCCGAAGTGGGACAGGGCCAGATACGCAGTATTTT.

CDR3 coding DNA: TGTGCCAGCAGTTTTCGCCCAGCCTCCTACGAGCAGTACGTC. It encodes CASSFRPASYEQYV. V and J are TRBV28 and TRBJ2-7; D call uncertain. Germline V gives CDR1 MDHEN, CDR2 SYDVKM. Deletions cut 3 bases from V and 0 bases from J, with 9 bases between. The CDR3 spans 14 residues.

This clonotype has more than one count but fewer than ten. The rearrangement uses TRBV5-6 and TRBJ2-5; D remains ambiguous. V lost 2 bases, J lost 7 bases, and 12 bases lay in between. The CDR3 has 13 residues. Germline V CDR1 and CDR2: SGHDT, YYEEEE. CDR3 sequence (DNA): TGTGCCAGCAGCTTTTCGGCGACGGGGACCCAGTACTTC. Protein sequence: CASSFSATGTQYF. Using reference TRBV5-6 and TRBJ2-5 for the parts outside the CDR3, the full variable domain is DAGVTQSPTHLIKTRGQQVTLRCSPKSGHDTVSWYQQALGQGPQFIFQYYEEEERQRGNFPDRFSGHQFPNYSSELNVNALLLGDSALYLCASSFSATGTQYFGPGTRLLVL.

The rearrangement links TRBV9 to TRBJ1-1, with D uncertain. The CDR3 is made up of 14 amino acids. V dropped 3 bases and J dropped 10 bases, with 19 bases sitting between them. From germline, CDR1 is SGDLS and CDR2 YYNGEE. The CDR3 coding sequence is TGTGCCAGCAGCGGTGTTAAAGGGTTCTCCCGAGCTTTCTTT. Its translation is CASSGVKGFSRAFF.

The table lists this clonotype with many counts. This chain uses TRBV5-1 with TRBJ2-1; the match to TRBD2 covers 8 bases. Germline V lookup: CDR1 SGHRS, CDR2 YFSETQ. This CDR3 spans 17 amino acids. The V segment lost 0 bases and the J segment 0 bases; nucleotides outside the gene matches: 5. The CDR3 loop reads CASSLGTSSNSYNEQFF. CDR3 DNA: TGCGCCAGCAGCTTGGGGACTAGCAGTAACTCCTACAATGAGCAGTTCTTC. The variable domain in full, completed from reference TRBV5-1 and TRBJ2-1, reads KAGVTQTPRYLIKTRGQQVTLSCSPISGHRSVSWYQQTPGQGLQFLFEYFSETQRNKGNFPGRFSGRQFSNSRSEMNVSTLELGDSALYLCASSLGTSSNSYNEQFFGPGTRLTVL.

The chain carries TRBV9 and TRBJ1-3; D call uncertain. Trimming removed 4 bases from V and 6 bases from J, with 11 bases in between. The CDR3 has 13 amino acids. From germline, CDR1 is SGDLS and CDR2 YYNGEE. The CDR3 is CASSPRLLNTIYF. In DNA form, the CDR3 reads TGTGCCAGCAGCCCCCGTCTCCTAAACACCATATATTTT.